The T cell receptor beta chain under discussion was sequenced for a study of cytomegalovirus exposure and HLA in healthy donors. Study outcomes and limitations: Most sequenced TCRs were rare (though some public TCRs occurred in many donors).

The donors belonged to the roughly 120-subject validation cohort, separate from the roughly 720-subject first cohort. As to this clone: What it binds is not known.

Here immunoSEQ multiplex PCR was the method, and the copy in TCRdb shows in-frame clones only, minus some. The sample has 59,000 or so clones, roughly nine tenths seen once. V was pared by 1 base and J by 8 bases, with 7 bases of the junction left unmatched. This CDR3 is built from 16 residues. The V gene's germline CDR1 is SGHTA and CDR2 FQGNSA. V usage is TRBV7-2 and J usage is TRBJ2-1; 11 bases are a match to TRBD2. The TCR was taken from a woman younger than 30 in good health and CMV-seronegative. The sample comprised PBMCs. The DNA for the CDR3 is TGTGCCAGCAGCTTAGGCGGTACTAGCGGGAGCGATGAGCAGTTCTTC. Its protein product is CASSLGGTSGSDEQFF.